The 8 T cell receptor beta chains below all came from one sample that was sequenced in a study of T cells in Graves' hyperthyroidism and ophthalmopathy. It was RNA transcripts that yielded the amplified TCR beta CDR3 regions. Primed by the HTBI set, a first-round RT-PCR was run on the TCR CDR3. Each CDR3 protein gets one entry after TCRdb re-called the multiplex PCR reads with MiXCR. The sample shows around 500,000 distinct CDR3 sequences, 15% to 20% of them seen only once. Sequencing was done on a sample of blood. Receptors were obtained from a woman in her 30s with Graves' ophthalmopathy.

Many counts were recorded for this clonotype. The chain employs TRBV6-5 and TRBJ1-6; the D is unclear. Germline V gives CDR1 MNHEY, CDR2 SVGAGI. This CDR3 is 12 amino acids long. V was trimmed by 1 base and J by 10 bases, leaving 5 bases between them. The CDR3 DNA follows: TGTGCCAGCAGTTACTTTCGATCACCCCTCCACTTT. This codes for CASSYFRSPLHF.

This clonotype has a count of ten or more. The genes are TRBV5-1 and TRBJ1-6, with D maybe TRBD1 (5 bases). This CDR3 has 13 amino acids. Germline V gene sequence: CDR1 SGHRS, CDR2 YFSETQ. The V and J ends lost 1 base and 8 bases respectively, with 7 bases between them. CDR3 loop: CASSLWGDSPLHF. CDR3 nucleotide sequence: TGCGCCAGCAGCTTGTGGGGGGATTCACCCCTCCACTTT.

The gene calls are TRBV6-1 and TRBJ2-2; a weak D match, TRBD1 (5 bases). Trimming shortened V by 7 bases and J by 1 base, and 7 bases separated the two germline ends. Germline V gene data show CDR1 as MNHNS and CDR2 as SASEGT. The CDR3 is made up of 13 amino acids. CDR3 nucleotides: TGTGCCAGCATCAGGGAGAACACCGGGGAGCTGTTTTTT. Translating gives CASIRENTGELFF.

This clonotype was observed many times. The chain carries TRBV2 and TRBJ1-1; 9 nucleotides line up with TRBD1. V lost 3 bases to trimming and J lost 10 bases; unmatched junction nucleotides: 3. This CDR3 spans 12 amino acids. Germline V gene data show CDR1 as SNHLY and CDR2 as FYNNEI. The CDR3 coding sequence is TGTGCCAGCAGTGATTTGGGACAGGGAGCTTTCTTT. Protein product: CASSDLGQGAFF. The complete variable domain, with remaining parts taken from reference TRBV2 and TRBJ1-1, reads EPEVTQTPSHQVTQMGQEVILRCVPISNHLYFYWYRQILGQKVEFLVSFYNNEISEKSEIFDDQFSVERPDGSNFTLKIRSTKLEDSAMYFCASSDLGQGAFFGQGTRLTVV.

The sample holds one count of this clonotype. The V and J genes are TRBV29-1 and TRBJ2-7; D unclear. The CDR3 is made up of 12 amino acids. V was cut by 7 bases and J by 3 bases, with 13 bases left in between. Germline V gives CDR1 SQVTM, CDR2 ANQGSEA. This chain's CDR3 is CSAIADGYEQYF. CDR3 in DNA: TGCAGCGCTATTGCGGATGGCTACGAGCAGTACTTC.

This clonotype has only a few counts. The chain joins TRBV4-3 to TRBJ2-7, with 9 bases lining up with TRBD2. Per germline, CDR1 LGHNA and CDR2 YSLEER. CDR3 length: 14 residues. The J segment lost 6 bases and the V segment lost 0 bases, leaving 3 bases of the junction unmatched. CDR3 region: CASSQDGTSSEQYF. CDR3 bases: TGCGCCAGCAGCCAAGACGGGACTAGCTCCGAGCAGTACTTC.

This clonotype was observed at least ten times. V usage is TRBV20-1 and J usage is TRBJ2-5; 7 bases map to TRBD2. The length of the CDR3 is 13 residues. With 6 bases clipped from V and 2 bases from J, the junction kept 6 bases outside the gene matches. Per the germline V gene, CDR1 is DFQATT and CDR2 is SNEGSKA (reference sequence). The CDR3 nucleotides read TGCAGTGCGGGCGGAGCGGGACAAGAGACCCAGTACTTC. Protein sequence: CSAGGAGQETQYF.

This clonotype was counted many times. The rearrangement links TRBV27 to TRBJ2-7; D may be TRBD1 or TRBD2 (5 bases each). Deletions cut 7 bases from V and 6 bases from J, with 10 bases between. Germline CDR1 and CDR2: MNHEY and SMNVEV (reference sequence). This CDR3 has 11 residues. The CDR3 DNA is TGTGCCAGCAACCAGGGAGCCGAGCAGTACTTC. This translates into CASNQGAEQYF.